This T cell receptor (beta chain) appears in the sequencing data of a study of T-cell reconstitution after alpha-beta-depleted transplantation in children. Study-wide findings and caveats: Newly generated T cells supplied most T-cell counts and diversity one year post-transplant. Two months or so post-transplant, alpha-beta T cells reportedly derived from several hundred expanded graft clones.

In this sample, this clonotype turned up a few times. Its antigen is not identified. V shed 3 bases and J shed 0 bases, with 14 bases lying between them. Germline V gene lookup returns CDR1 LGHNA and CDR2 YNFKEQ. This CDR3 spans 16 amino acids. Unique molecular identifiers featured in how the TCRbeta library was prepared. In TCRdb, the PCR reads were re-called with MiXCR into one record per CDR3 protein. The table shows roughly 350,000 distinct CDR3 sequences, with under 20% occurring only once. The sequence was collected from a male patient aged 2 to 10 who had a stem cell transplant for acute lymphoblastic leukemia, so the T cells may come from the graft donor. The sample here was PBMCs, mostly from graft donor cells, taken 360 days after TCRalphabeta/CD19-depleted stem cell transplant. The chain recombines TRBV4-2 with TRBJ2-5; TRBD1 or TRBD2 may be the D gene (5 bases each). CDR3 nucleotides: TGTGCCAGCAGCCATATGGGGGATTCGTACCAAGAGACCCAGTACTTC. Translated: CASSHMGDSYQETQYF.